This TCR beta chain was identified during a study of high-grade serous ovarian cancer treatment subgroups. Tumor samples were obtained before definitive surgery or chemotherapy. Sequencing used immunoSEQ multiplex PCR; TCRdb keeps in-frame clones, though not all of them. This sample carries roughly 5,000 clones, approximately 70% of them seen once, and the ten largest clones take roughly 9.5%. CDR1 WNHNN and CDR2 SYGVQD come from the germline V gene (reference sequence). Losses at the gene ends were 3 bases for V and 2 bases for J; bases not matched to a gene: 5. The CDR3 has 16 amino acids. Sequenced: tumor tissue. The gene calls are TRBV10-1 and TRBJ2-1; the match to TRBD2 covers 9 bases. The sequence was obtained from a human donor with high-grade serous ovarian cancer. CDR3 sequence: CASSDGLATTYNEQFF. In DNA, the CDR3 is TGCGCCAGCAGTGACGGACTAGCGACGACCTACAATGAGCAGTTCTTC.